This entry lists 32 T cell receptor beta chains sequenced from one sample in a study of blood T cell repertoires in COVID-19. The table came from immunoSEQ multiplex PCR; TCRdb's copy has only in-frame clones and leaves some out. The sample lists under 50,000 clones; more than 85% were seen once. The material sequenced was peripheral blood. The receptors originated from a man aged 55 to 70 with COVID-19, enrolled during active disease.

The chain is built from TRBV4-3 and TRBJ1-2; D is unclear. V lost 2 bases and J lost 4, with 14 bases in between. Germline CDR1 and CDR2: LGHNA and YSLEER. The CDR3 loop spans 15 amino acids. CDR3 amino acids: CASSQKAAGLYGYTF. The DNA for the CDR3 is TGCGCCAGCAGCCAAAAAGCGGCGGGCCTCTATGGCTACACCTTC.

The rearrangement joins TRBV24-1 to TRBJ2-1, with 8 bases identical to TRBD2. The junction had 18 bases not matched to a gene; V was cut back by 12 bases and J by 6 bases. Germline CDR1 reads KGHDR; CDR2 reads SFDVKD. The CDR3 has 16 amino acids. The CDR3 region has the DNA TGTGCCGCAGGGTCGACCGGGACTAGGGCCCGCAATGAGCAGTTCTTC. The encoded protein is CAAGSTGTRARNEQFF.

The genes are TRBV6-1 and TRBJ2-5, with D tentatively TRBD2 (7 bases). The CDR3 length is 14 residues. Germline CDR1 reads MNHNS; CDR2 reads SASEGT. Trimming stripped 3 bases from V and 3 bases from J, with 11 bases between. The DNA for the CDR3 is TGTGCCAGCAGTGAGGGGGGGCCGAAAGAGACCCAGTACTTC. Amino acids: CASSEGGPKETQYF.

Note on this clone: At one of its ends the junction is not consistent with the germline gene, which may arise from a read error. The rearrangement links TRBV6-1 to TRBJ2-5, with TRBD2 matching 10 bases. CDR1 is MNHNS, CDR2 SASEGT, per germline. The CDR3 is 16 amino acids. The CDR3 loop reads CASREGTSGAGKTQYF. In DNA form, the CDR3 reads TGTGCCAGCAGGGAAGGAACTAGCGGGGCGGGGAAGACCCAGTACTTC.

V usage is TRBV10-3 and J usage is TRBJ1-3, with D uncertain. Germline CDR1 ENHRY, CDR2 SYGVKD. The V end was cut by 0 bases, the J end by 3 bases, with 9 bases between. This CDR3 has 15 residues. In nucleotides, the CDR3 is TGTGCCATCAGTGAGTCGAGCGGCAGTGGAAACACCATATATTTT. This translates into CAISESSGSGNTIYF.

CDR3 region: CAWRDRGLSGYTF. The CDR3 nucleotides read TGTGCCTGGAGAGACAGGGGGCTGAGTGGCTACACCTTC. The chain uses TRBV30 and TRBJ1-2, with 10 nucleotides matching TRBD1. The CDR3 extends over 13 amino acids. V lost 3 bases and J lost 7; bases outside the gene matches: 5. From germline, CDR1 is GTSNPN and CDR2 SVGIG (reference sequence).

This clone was seen once. The chain combines TRBV5-1 with TRBJ2-1, with D maybe TRBD2 (6 bases). The CDR3 is made up of 12 amino acids. V lost 4 bases, J lost 6 bases, and 8 bases lay in between. CDR1 and CDR2 (germline): SGHRS, YFSETQ. CDR3 in amino acids: CASSAGLNEQFF. The CDR3 DNA reads as TGCGCCAGCAGCGCGGGACTCAATGAGCAGTTCTTC. The variable domain in full, with the rest retrieved from reference TRBV5-1 and TRBJ2-1, is KAGVTQTPRYLIKTRGQQVTLSCSPISGHRSVSWYQQTPGQGLQFLFEYFSETQRNKGNFPGRFSGRQFSNSRSEMNVSTLELGDSALYLCASSAGLNEQFFGPGTRLTVL.

The rearrangement uses TRBV6-6 and TRBJ1-5, with TRBD1 matching 7 bases. V shed 4 bases and J 7 bases; nucleotides not matched to a gene: 10. The CDR3 is 15 residues long. CDR1 is MNHNY and CDR2 is SVGAGI in the germline V gene (reference sequence). Here the CDR3 reads CASSSGQVRQQPQHF. The CDR3 DNA follows: TGTGCCAGCAGTTCCGGACAGGTCCGTCAACAGCCCCAGCATTTT.

This chain uses TRBV7-3 with TRBJ1-2, with D possibly matching TRBD1 (6 bases). The V end lost 2 bases, the J end lost 4 bases, and 14 bases lay between the germline ends. Germline V lookup: CDR1 SGHTA, CDR2 FQGTGA. CDR3 length: 15 residues. As DNA, the CDR3 is TGTGCCAGCAGCTTAGGGTCGGGGGGCACCTATGGCTACACCTTC. This encodes CASSLGSGGTYGYTF.

This clone came up once. The chain combines TRBV14 with TRBJ1-2; 8 bases fit TRBD1. The CDR3 has 14 residues. The V gene's germline CDR1 is SGHDN and CDR2 FVKESK. Germline trimming cut 4 bases from V and 0 bases from J; bases unmatched to any gene: 1. CDR3 nucleotide sequence: TGTGCCAGCAGCCGGACAGGGCCTAACTATGGCTACACCTTC. Its protein is CASSRTGPNYGYTF.

This chain connects TRBV14 to TRBJ2-2; D gene unclear. Trimming pared 8 bases from V and 4 bases from J, leaving 17 bases between. Germline V gene data show CDR1 as SGHDN and CDR2 as FVKESK. The CDR3 runs to 15 residues. The CDR3 bases are TGTGCCAGCCCCTTAATACCCACGGTCACCGGGGAGCTGTTTTTT. It is translated as CASPLIPTVTGELFF.

The chain carries TRBV5-5 and TRBJ2-1; 7 positions match TRBD2. With 0 bases clipped from V and 12 bases from J, the junction kept 9 bases outside the gene matches. The CDR3 has 14 residues. Germline V lookup: CDR1 SGHKS, CDR2 YYEKEE (reference sequence). The CDR3 sequence: CASSLAGTGGWQFF. CDR3 sequence (DNA): TGTGCCAGCAGCTTGGCCGGCACGGGGGGATGGCAGTTCTTC.

Here the CDR3 reads CASSQPSGRGGQNGTDTQYF. In nucleotides, the CDR3 is TGTGCCAGCAGCCAGCCGTCTGGGCGGGGGGGCCAAAACGGCACAGATACGCAGTATTTT. This chain links TRBV4-2 with TRBJ2-3; 9 bases line up with TRBD2. Germline CDR1 is LGHNA and CDR2 is YNFKEQ. Trimming took 3 bases from V and 1 from J; bases not matched to a gene: 17. The CDR3 consists of 20 residues.

V is TRBV18 and J is TRBJ1-2; TRBD1 aligns across 9 bases. In germline, CDR1 is KGHSH, CDR2 LQKENI. The J segment lost 3 bases and the V segment lost 3 bases, leaving 8 bases of the junction unmatched. CDR3 size: 16 residues. CDR3 nucleotides: TGTGCCAGCTCACCTACCCCACAGGGGGCAGACTATGGCTACACCTTC. Translation gives CASSPTPQGADYGYTF. Full variable domain (outside the CDR3, taken from reference TRBV18 and TRBJ1-2): NAGVMQNPRHLVRRRGQEARLRCSPMKGHSHVYWYRQLPEEGLKFMVYLQKENIIDESGMPKERFSAEFPKEGPSILRIQQVVRGDSAAYFCASSPTPQGADYGYTFGSGTRLTVV.

The chain recombines TRBV11-2 with TRBJ2-1; TRBD2 is a possible D gene (6 bases). The CDR3 has 16 amino acids. Trimming removed 5 bases from V and 8 bases from J, with 22 bases in between. Germline V CDR1 and CDR2: SGHAT, FQNNGV. The CDR3 nucleotides are TGTGCCAGCAGCACCCGGACGTTACCCCCGGGGGATGAGCAGTTCTTC. Encoded protein: CASSTRTLPPGDEQFF.

This chain connects TRBV10-3 to TRBJ2-7; 10 nucleotides line up with TRBD1. Trimming removed 3 bases from V and 3 bases from J; junction bases left unmatched: 8. The CDR3 spans 16 residues. The germline CDR1 and CDR2 sequences are ENHRY and SYGVKD. The CDR3 sequence: CAISERTGGSYYEQYF. DNA of the CDR3: TGTGCCATCAGTGAAAGGACAGGGGGTAGTTACTACGAGCAGTACTTC.

The count of this clone is one. The J gene is TRBJ2-7, the V gene TRBV5-1; D possibly corresponds to TRBD2 (5 bases). The CDR3 extends over 14 amino acids. Trimming pared 4 bases from V and 1 base from J, leaving 12 bases between. The V gene's germline CDR1 is SGHRS and CDR2 YFSETQ. CDR3 bases: TGCGCCAGCAGCCCGCAGGCGGGTTCCTACGAGCAGTACTTC. Protein product: CASSPQAGSYEQYF.

V usage is TRBV4-1 and J usage is TRBJ2-7, with TRBD1 identical over 7 bases. Looked up from germline, CDR1 is MGHRA and CDR2 is YSYEKL. The CDR3 loop spans 14 amino acids. V was pared by 3 bases and J by 3 bases, with 5 bases of the junction left unmatched. The CDR3 is CASSHRRGSYEQYF. CDR3 nucleotides: TGCGCCAGCAGCCACCGCAGGGGGAGCTACGAGCAGTACTTC.

The V gene is TRBV1, the J gene TRBJ1-5; the table's D gene call, TRBD1, was not cross checked with the DNA. TRBV1 is designated a pseudogene. CDR3 length equals 19 residues. CDR3 loop: CTSSQGQGPHKFSNQPQHF. The CDR3 DNA sequence: TGCACCAGCAGCCAAGGGCAGGGGCCTCACAAATTTAGCAATCAGCCCCAGCATTTT.

The chain joins TRBV12-5 to TRBJ2-7; 11 nucleotides align to TRBD1. This CDR3 has 13 residues. V dropped 6 bases and J dropped 5; count of bases not matched to a gene: 3. Germline CDR1 and CDR2: LGHNT and FRNRAP. CDR3 amino acids: CASGRDRGNEQYF. CDR3 sequence (DNA): TGTGCTAGTGGAAGGGACAGGGGGAACGAGCAGTACTTC.

V usage is TRBV3-1 (or the pseudogene TRBV3-2) and J usage is TRBJ2-3; TRBD2 aligns across 11 bases. Per the germline V gene, CDR1 is LGHDT and CDR2 is YNNKEL (reference sequence). V trimming: 4 bases; J trimming: 2 bases; junction bases outside the gene matches: 8. CDR3 length: 17 amino acids. The CDR3 nucleotides read TGTGCCAGCAGCCGGGGCACTAGCGGGAGATTCACAGATACGCAGTATTTT. It specifies CASSRGTSGRFTDTQYF.

The V call is TRBV19, the J call TRBJ2-2, with 9 bases matching TRBD1. Trimming at V came to 4 bases and at J to 5 bases, leaving 2 bases not matched to a gene. The CDR3 is 14 amino acids. Germline lookup yields CDR1 LNHDA and CDR2 SQIVND (reference sequence). Here the CDR3 DNA reads TGTGCCAGTAGTACACAGGGGGCTACCGGGGAGCTGTTTTTT. It translates to CASSTQGATGELFF.

The V and J genes are TRBV11-1 and TRBJ2-1; TRBD1 agrees at 7 bases. Germline V CDR1 and CDR2: SGHAT, FQDESV (reference sequence). V lost 1 base, J lost 4 bases, and 7 bases stayed unmatched. This CDR3 is 16 amino acids long. CDR3 sequence reads: CASSLVTGEIYNEQFF. The CDR3 DNA is TGTGCCAGCAGCTTAGTTACAGGGGAGATTTACAATGAGCAGTTCTTC.

J is TRBJ1-1 and V is TRBV7-3; D is possibly TRBD1 (5 bases). This CDR3 contains 14 residues. Germline-derived CDR1 and CDR2 are SGHTA and FQGTGA. V was cut by 2 bases and J by 1 base, with 8 bases left in between. CDR3: CASSLGGKNTEAFF. CDR3 nucleotides: TGTGCCAGCAGCTTAGGGGGGAAGAACACTGAAGCTTTCTTT.

The chain couples TRBV21-1 to TRBJ1-1; the table gives TRBD1 as D, unverified against the DNA. TRBV21-1 is designated a pseudogene. The CDR3 has 16 residues. CDR3 DNA sequence: TGTGCCAGCAGCAAAGTTATCCAGGGGCTGAACACTGAAGCTTTCTTT. It translates to CASSKVIQGLNTEAFF.

V usage is TRBV9 and J usage is TRBJ2-1; D is perhaps TRBD1 (6 bases). The germline CDR1 and CDR2 sequences are SGDLS and YYNGEE. V gave up 4 bases and J gave up 6 bases, with 17 bases separating them. This CDR3 is 15 amino acids long. Here the CDR3 reads CASSPRQATPNEQFF. The CDR3 region has the DNA TGTGCCAGCAGCCCCCGACAGGCTACCCCCAATGAGCAGTTCTTC.

The V gene is TRBV11-2, the J gene TRBJ1-1, with 7 nucleotides matching TRBD1. The J segment lost 4 bases and the V segment lost 1 base, leaving 6 bases of the junction unmatched. This CDR3 has 15 amino acids. The germline gives CDR1 SGHAT, CDR2 FQNNGV. The CDR3 DNA is TGTGCCAGCAGCTTAGCCCAGGGGGTAAGCACTGAAGCTTTCTTT. Translated: CASSLAQGVSTEAFF.

This rearrangement joins TRBV7-9 to TRBJ1-2; D may be TRBD1 (5 bases). Germline V gene sequence: CDR1 SEHNR, CDR2 FQNEAQ (reference sequence). This CDR3 region has 14 residues. V was cut by 5 bases and J by 8 bases, with 18 bases left in between. The CDR3 here is CASSPRGREQGYTF. CDR3 DNA sequence: TGTGCCAGCAGCCCCCGGGGGAGGGAGCAAGGCTACACCTTC.

V usage is TRBV19 and J usage is TRBJ2-7, with TRBD2 matching 9 bases. V lost 5 bases, J lost 2 bases, and 4 bases stayed unmatched. This CDR3 has 14 residues. The germline gives CDR1 LNHDA, CDR2 SQIVND (reference sequence). The chain's CDR3 is CASSAGGGTYEQYF. The CDR3, as DNA: TGTGCCAGTAGTGCGGGGGGGGGCACCTACGAGCAGTACTTC.

The rearrangement uses TRBV5-1 and TRBJ2-1, with D possibly being TRBD2 (6 bases). CDR3 length: 15 amino acids. CDR1 SGHRS and CDR2 YFSETQ come from the germline V gene. The V and J ends lost 3 bases and 7 bases respectively, with 17 bases between them. CDR3 nucleotides: TGCGCCAGCAGCTCCGCAGGAGGGCTCGGGAATGAGCAGTTCTTC. Protein: CASSSAGGLGNEQFF.

This clone was detected only a few times. This chain links TRBV3-1 (or the pseudogene TRBV3-2) with TRBJ1-2, with D possibly being TRBD1 (6 bases). Per germline, CDR1 LGHDT and CDR2 YNNKEL (reference sequence). V was cut by 0 bases and J by 7 bases, with 6 bases left in between. The CDR3 totals 12 residues. The CDR3 protein is CASSQEGAGYTF. In nucleotides, the CDR3 is TGTGCCAGCAGCCAAGAGGGGGCTGGCTACACCTTC.

The chain combines TRBV27 with TRBJ2-7, with a possible D match to TRBD1 (5 bases). CDR1 MNHEY and CDR2 SMNVEV come from the germline V gene (reference sequence). The CDR3 sequence is 13 residues long. The V end lost 5 bases, the J end lost 5 bases, and 13 bases lay between the germline ends. In nucleotides, the CDR3 is TGTGCCAGCAGTCGAAGGGGCGCGGACGAGCAGTACTTC. Translation gives CASSRRGADEQYF.